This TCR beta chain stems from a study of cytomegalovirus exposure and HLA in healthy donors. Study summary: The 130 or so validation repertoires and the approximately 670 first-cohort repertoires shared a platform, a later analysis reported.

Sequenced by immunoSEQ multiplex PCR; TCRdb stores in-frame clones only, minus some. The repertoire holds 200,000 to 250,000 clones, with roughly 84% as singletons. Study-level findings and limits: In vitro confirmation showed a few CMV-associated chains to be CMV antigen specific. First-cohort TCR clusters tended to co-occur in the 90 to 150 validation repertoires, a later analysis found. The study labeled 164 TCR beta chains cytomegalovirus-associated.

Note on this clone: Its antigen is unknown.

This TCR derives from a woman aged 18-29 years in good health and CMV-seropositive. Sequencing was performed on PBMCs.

In DNA form, the CDR3 reads TGCGCCAGCAGCCAAGGATACAGCGGGCTAGCGGGAGTCCACGAGCAGTACTTC. Its protein is CASSQGYSGLAGVHEQYF. The rearrangement links TRBV4-1 to TRBJ2-7, with 10 bases matching TRBD2. V was clipped by 1 base and J by 5 bases; unmatched bases: 14. This CDR3 region has 18 residues. Germline loops: CDR1 MGHRA, CDR2 YSYEKL.